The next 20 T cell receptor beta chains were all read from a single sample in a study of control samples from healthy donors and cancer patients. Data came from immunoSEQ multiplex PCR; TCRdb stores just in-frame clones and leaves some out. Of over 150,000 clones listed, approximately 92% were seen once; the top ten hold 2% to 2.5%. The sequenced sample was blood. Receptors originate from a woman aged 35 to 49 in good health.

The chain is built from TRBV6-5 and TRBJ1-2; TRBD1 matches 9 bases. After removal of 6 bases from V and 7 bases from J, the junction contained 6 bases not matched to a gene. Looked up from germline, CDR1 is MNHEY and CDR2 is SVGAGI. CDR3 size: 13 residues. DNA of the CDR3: TGTGCCAGCAGCCCCGGGACAGGGTTTGGCTACACCTTC. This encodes CASSPGTGFGYTF.

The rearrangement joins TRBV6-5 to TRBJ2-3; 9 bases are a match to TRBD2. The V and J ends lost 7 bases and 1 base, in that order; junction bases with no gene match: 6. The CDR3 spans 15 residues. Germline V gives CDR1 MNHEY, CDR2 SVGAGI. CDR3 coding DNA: TGTGCCAGCATCGTGGAGCGGGGGGGCACAGATACGCAGTATTTT. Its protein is CASIVERGGTDTQYF.

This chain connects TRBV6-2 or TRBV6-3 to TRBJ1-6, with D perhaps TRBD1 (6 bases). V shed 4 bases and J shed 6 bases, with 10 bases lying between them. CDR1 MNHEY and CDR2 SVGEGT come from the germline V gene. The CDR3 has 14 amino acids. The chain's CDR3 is CASSSGTFNSPLHF. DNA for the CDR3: TGTGCCAGCAGTTCCGGGACATTTAATTCACCCCTCCACTTT.

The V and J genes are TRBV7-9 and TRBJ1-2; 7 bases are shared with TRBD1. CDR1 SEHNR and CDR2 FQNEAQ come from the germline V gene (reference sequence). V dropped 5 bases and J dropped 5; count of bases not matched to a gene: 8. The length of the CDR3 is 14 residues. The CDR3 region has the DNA TGTGCCAGCAGCCTATGGGACAGACCATATGGCTACACCTTC. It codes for CASSLWDRPYGYTF.

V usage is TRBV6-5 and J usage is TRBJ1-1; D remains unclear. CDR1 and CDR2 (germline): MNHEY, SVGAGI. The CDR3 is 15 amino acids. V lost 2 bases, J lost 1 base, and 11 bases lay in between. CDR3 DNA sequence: TGTGCCAGCAGTTACGAAGGGATACAGAACACTGAAGCTTTCTTT. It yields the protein CASSYEGIQNTEAFF.

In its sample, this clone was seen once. CDR3 loop: CATSRVASGGGDTQYF. The CDR3 DNA sequence: TGTGCCACCAGCAGAGTAGCGAGCGGGGGAGGAGATACGCAGTATTTT. The gene calls are TRBV15 and TRBJ2-3; 8 bases match TRBD2. Germline V gene lookup returns CDR1 LNHNV and CDR2 YYDKDF (reference sequence). The V gene end was trimmed by 1 base and the J gene end by 5 bases; junction bases not matched to a gene: 8. This CDR3 contains 16 residues.

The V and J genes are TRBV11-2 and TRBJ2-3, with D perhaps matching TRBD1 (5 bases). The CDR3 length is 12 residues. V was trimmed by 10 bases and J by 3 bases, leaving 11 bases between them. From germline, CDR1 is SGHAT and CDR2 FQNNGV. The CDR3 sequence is CATRGATDTQYF. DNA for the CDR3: TGTGCCACAAGGGGCGCGACAGATACGCAGTATTTT.

DNA of the CDR3: TGTGCCAGCAGCTTCGTGGATGAGACCCAGTACTTC. Amino acid sequence: CASSFVDETQYF. The chain employs TRBV7-9 and TRBJ2-5; D remains unclear. CDR3 length: 12 amino acids. Germline-derived CDR1 and CDR2 are SEHNR and FQNEAQ (reference sequence). V lost 3 bases and J 5 bases, leaving 7 bases between the germline ends.

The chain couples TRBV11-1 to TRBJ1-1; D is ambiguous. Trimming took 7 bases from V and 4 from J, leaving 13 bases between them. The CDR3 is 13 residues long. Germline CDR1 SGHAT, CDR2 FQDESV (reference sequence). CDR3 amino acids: CASTFGRTTEAFF. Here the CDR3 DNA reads TGTGCCAGCACCTTCGGACGGACCACTGAAGCTTTCTTT.

Here the CDR3 DNA reads TGTGCCAGCAGCAAAGTAAGCTATCCCGGACGTGGCTACACCTTC. This codes for CASSKVSYPGRGYTF. The chain joins TRBV21-1 to TRBJ1-2. TRBV21-1 is a listed pseudogene. CDR3 length equals 15 residues.

The CDR3 DNA reads as TGCGCCAGCAGCTTGGCGGACAGGGGCACTGAAGCTTTCTTT. It specifies CASSLADRGTEAFF. This sequence joins TRBV5-1 and TRBJ1-1; 9 bases are shared with TRBD1. Trimming cost V 0 bases and J 4 bases; bases outside gene matches: 1. The CDR3 has 14 residues. Germline V lookup: CDR1 SGHRS, CDR2 YFSETQ. Variable domain in full (rest from reference TRBV5-1 and TRBJ1-1): KAGVTQTPRYLIKTRGQQVTLSCSPISGHRSVSWYQQTPGQGLQFLFEYFSETQRNKGNFPGRFSGRQFSNSRSEMNVSTLELGDSALYLCASSLADRGTEAFFGQGTRLTVV.

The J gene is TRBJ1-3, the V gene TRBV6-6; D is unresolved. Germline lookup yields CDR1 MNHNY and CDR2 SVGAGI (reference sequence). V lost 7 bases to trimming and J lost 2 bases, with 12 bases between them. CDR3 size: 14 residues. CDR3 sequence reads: CASILLGAGNTIYF. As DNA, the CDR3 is TGTGCCAGCATCCTACTCGGTGCTGGAAACACCATATATTTT.

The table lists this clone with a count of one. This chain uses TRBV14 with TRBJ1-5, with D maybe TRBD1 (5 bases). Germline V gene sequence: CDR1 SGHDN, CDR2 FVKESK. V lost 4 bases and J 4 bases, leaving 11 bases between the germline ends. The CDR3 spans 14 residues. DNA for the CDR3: TGTGCCAGCAGCCCCGCGGGGGTGAATCAGCCCCAGCATTTT. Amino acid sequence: CASSPAGVNQPQHF.

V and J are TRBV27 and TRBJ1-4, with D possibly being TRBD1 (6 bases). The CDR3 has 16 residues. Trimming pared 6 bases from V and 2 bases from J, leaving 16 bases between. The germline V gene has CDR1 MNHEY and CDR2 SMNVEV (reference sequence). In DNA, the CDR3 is TGTGCCAGCAGCTCAACAGGGAGGAGGACTAATGAAAAACTGTTTTTT. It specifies CASSSTGRRTNEKLFF.

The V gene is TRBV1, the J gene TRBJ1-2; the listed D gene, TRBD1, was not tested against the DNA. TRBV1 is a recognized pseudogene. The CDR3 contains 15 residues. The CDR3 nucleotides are TGCACCAGCAGCCAAAGGAGACAGGGTTACGATGGCTACACCTTC. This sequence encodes CTSSQRRQGYDGYTF.

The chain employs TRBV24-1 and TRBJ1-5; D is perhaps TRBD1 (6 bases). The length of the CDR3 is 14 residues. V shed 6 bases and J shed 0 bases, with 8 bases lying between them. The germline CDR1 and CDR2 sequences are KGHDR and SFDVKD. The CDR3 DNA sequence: TGTGCCACCAGTCCAGGGGTTAGCAATCAGCCCCAGCATTTT. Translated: CATSPGVSNQPQHF.

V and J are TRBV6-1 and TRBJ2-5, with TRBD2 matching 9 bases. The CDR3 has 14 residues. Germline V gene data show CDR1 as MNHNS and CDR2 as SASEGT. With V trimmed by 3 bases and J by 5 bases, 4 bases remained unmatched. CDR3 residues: CASSDPTSGETQYF. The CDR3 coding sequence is TGTGCCAGCAGTGACCCAACTAGCGGGGAGACCCAGTACTTC.

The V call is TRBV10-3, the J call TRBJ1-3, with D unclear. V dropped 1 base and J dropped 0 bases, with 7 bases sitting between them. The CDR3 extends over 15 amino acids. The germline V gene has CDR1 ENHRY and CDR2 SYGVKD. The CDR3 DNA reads TGTGCCATCAGTGAGTGGGCGGTCTCTGGAAACACCATATATTTT. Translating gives CAISEWAVSGNTIYF.

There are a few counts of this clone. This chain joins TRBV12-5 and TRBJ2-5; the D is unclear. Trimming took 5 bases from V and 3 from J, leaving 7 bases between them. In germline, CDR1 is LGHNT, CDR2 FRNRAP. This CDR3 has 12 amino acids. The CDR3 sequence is CASGPEEETQYF. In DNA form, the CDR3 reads TGTGCTAGTGGTCCCGAAGAAGAGACCCAGTACTTC.

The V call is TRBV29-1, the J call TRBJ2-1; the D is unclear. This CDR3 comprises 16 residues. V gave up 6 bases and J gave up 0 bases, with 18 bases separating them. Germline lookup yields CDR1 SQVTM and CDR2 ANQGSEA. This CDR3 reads CSVGPFKKGSYNEQFF. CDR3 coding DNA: TGCAGCGTGGGCCCTTTTAAGAAGGGCTCCTACAATGAGCAGTTCTTC.